The 14 T cell receptor beta chains reported below all come from one sample, sequenced in a study of CD8+ T cells in alopecia areata. Sequencing templates came from extracted RNA that was reverse transcribed into cDNA. The method was immunoSEQ multiplex PCR; TCRdb's version includes in-frame clones alone and lacks a portion of them. Of some 170,000 clones in the sample, 58% are singletons; the top ten hold 16%. Treatment indicated: oral pan-JAK inhibitor, 5-10 mg twice daily. Sequences were derived from CD4+ T cells sorted from blood, sampled at approximately week 60, from a patient treated with tofacitinib. The receptors were sampled from a human donor with alopecia areata.

The gene calls are TRBV20-1 and TRBJ1-2, with D uncertain. Germline lookup yields CDR1 DFQATT and CDR2 SNEGSKA (reference sequence). V lost 6 bases to trimming and J lost 8 bases, with 13 bases between them. This CDR3 spans 11 amino acids. CDR3 sequence reads: CSAQPWRGYTF. CDR3 sequence (DNA): TGCAGTGCCCAGCCATGGAGAGGCTACACCTTC.

The sample holds a few counts of this clone. V usage is TRBV6-1 and J usage is TRBJ2-7, with 11 bases matching TRBD1. The V segment lost 6 bases and the J segment 8 bases; nucleotides outside the gene matches: 3. From germline, CDR1 is MNHNS and CDR2 SASEGT. The CDR3 sequence is 12 residues long. CDR3 sequence reads: CASRDRGPKQYF. DNA of the CDR3: TGTGCCAGCAGGGACAGGGGGCCTAAGCAGTACTTC.

The genes are TRBV30 and TRBJ1-5, with 8 bases matching TRBD1. The germline V gene encodes CDR1 GTSNPN and CDR2 SVGIG (reference sequence). The CDR3 has 15 residues. The J segment lost 6 bases and the V segment lost 4 bases, leaving 11 bases of the junction unmatched. CDR3 sequence reads: CAWKPGGLGGQPQHF. CDR3 coding DNA: TGTGCCTGGAAACCAGGGGGCCTCGGAGGTCAGCCCCAGCATTTT.

This rearrangement joins TRBV7-2 to TRBJ2-5; 7 bases fit TRBD1. The germline V gene has CDR1 SGHTA and CDR2 FQGNSA. The CDR3 is made up of 16 amino acids. Germline trimming cut 5 bases from V and 2 bases from J; bases unmatched to any gene: 11. The CDR3, as DNA: TGTGCCAGCAGCGCACACACAGGGGCCCCTCAAGAGACCCAGTACTTC. It encodes CASSAHTGAPQETQYF.

This clone came up once. CDR3 sequence reads: CASSPQGSGNQPQHF. CDR3 nucleotide sequence: TGTGCCAGCAGCCCCCAGGGCAGTGGCAATCAGCCCCAGCATTTT. This rearrangement joins TRBV6-6 to TRBJ1-5; D is perhaps TRBD1 (5 bases). Germline V gene lookup returns CDR1 MNHNY and CDR2 SVGAGI (reference sequence). Trimming stripped 6 bases from V and 2 bases from J, with 14 bases between. This CDR3 region has 15 residues.

This clone has a handful of counts. DNA of the CDR3: TGCAGCGTTGTCCGGACAGGCGAAGCTTTCTTT. Amino acids: CSVVRTGEAFF. The chain couples TRBV29-1 to TRBJ1-1; 7 bases align to TRBD1. Germline CDR1 SQVTM, CDR2 ANQGSEA. This CDR3 is 11 amino acids long. Trimming cost V 4 bases and J 8 bases; bases outside gene matches: 4.

The chain carries TRBV9 and TRBJ2-3; 11 nucleotides align to TRBD2. The V segment lost 3 bases and the J segment 2 bases; nucleotides outside the gene matches: 2. CDR3 length equals 15 residues. Germline V gene data show CDR1 as SGDLS and CDR2 as YYNGEE. The CDR3 loop reads CASSASGGNTDTQYF. The CDR3 region has the DNA TGTGCCAGCAGCGCTAGCGGGGGGAACACAGATACGCAGTATTTT.

The J gene is TRBJ2-5, the V gene TRBV2, with 8 bases aligning to TRBD2. Germline-derived CDR1 and CDR2 are SNHLY and FYNNEI. CDR3 length: 15 amino acids. V shed 6 bases, J shed 4 bases, and the junction held 10 bases outside the gene matches. CDR3 residues: CASSVNKRGRETQYF. The CDR3 DNA reads as TGTGCCAGCAGCGTAAACAAGCGGGGGAGAGAGACCCAGTACTTC.

This clone occurred many times. V gene TRBV19 combines with J gene TRBJ1-1; D is uncertain. CDR3 length: 14 amino acids. CDR1 and CDR2 (germline): LNHDA, SQIVND (reference sequence). V was shortened by 3 bases and J by 1 base, with 9 bases between the two germline ends. This CDR3 is CASSIMVSNTEAFF. Written as DNA, the CDR3 is TGTGCCAGTAGTATTATGGTTTCGAACACTGAAGCTTTCTTT.

Only one count was recorded for this clone. In nucleotides, the CDR3 is TGTGCCTGGAAACTTCTCGGAGGGACAGTGAACACTGAAGCTTTCTTT. Its protein product is CAWKLLGGTVNTEAFF. The chain links TRBV30 to TRBJ1-1; 7 bases map to TRBD1. CDR1 is GTSNPN, CDR2 SVGIG, per germline (reference sequence). The CDR3 runs to 16 residues. Germline trimming cut 4 bases from V and 0 bases from J; bases unmatched to any gene: 11.

The chain has TRBV25-1 and TRBJ1-2; D is undetermined. This CDR3 contains 15 residues. CDR1 and CDR2 from the germline V gene are MGHDK and SYGVNS. Trimming stripped 3 bases from V and 5 bases from J, with 16 bases between. The CDR3 DNA is TGTGCCAGCAGTGATGCCTCGGGCCTTCTTTATGGCTACACCTTC. As protein: CASSDASGLLYGYTF.

The chain employs TRBV5-1 and TRBJ1-4, with D maybe TRBD1 (5 bases). Trimming stripped 3 bases from V and 2 bases from J, with 11 bases between. The length of the CDR3 is 15 residues. CDR1 and CDR2 from the germline V gene are SGHRS and YFSETQ. CDR3 sequence reads: CASSSKGTTNEKLFF. As DNA, the CDR3 is TGCGCCAGCAGCTCTAAGGGGACCACTAATGAAAAACTGTTTTTT.

The chain links TRBV7-9 to TRBJ2-7, with 10 bases that match TRBD1. Losses at the gene ends were 5 bases for V and 4 bases for J; bases not matched to a gene: 8. Germline lookup yields CDR1 SEHNR and CDR2 FQNEAQ (reference sequence). CDR3 length: 15 amino acids. Here the CDR3 DNA reads TGTGCCAGCAGCACCGCGGGACAGGGGATTTACGAGCAGTACTTC. Its translation: CASSTAGQGIYEQYF.

This clone was counted a few times. The genes are TRBV7-9 and TRBJ1-4; perhaps TRBD1 as D (6 bases). There are 14 residues in the CDR3. Trimming took 5 bases from V and 8 from J, leaving 15 bases between them. In germline, CDR1 is SEHNR, CDR2 FQNEAQ (reference sequence). CDR3 residues: CASSKAGAGEKLFF. CDR3 nucleotides: TGTGCCAGCAGCAAGGCAGGGGCGGGGGAAAAACTGTTTTTT.